Each of the 17 T cell receptor beta chains below was sequenced from the same sample in a study of blood T cells in healthy people across ages. The second PCR ran about 6 to 11 cycles with a sample-barcoded 5' primer and J-beta primers. TCRdb reprocessed the 5' RACE reads with MiXCR, giving one entry per CDR3 protein. The sample contains some 1,800,000 distinct CDR3 sequences, around 40% of which appear only once. Sample: blood. The receptors here all came from a human donor in good health.

The chain couples TRBV7-2 to TRBJ1-2, with 7 positions matching TRBD1. Trimming at V came to 5 bases and at J to 4 bases, leaving 10 bases not matched to a gene. The CDR3 is made up of 15 amino acids. Germline lookup yields CDR1 SGHTA and CDR2 FQGNSA. The CDR3 coding sequence is TGTGCCAGCAGCGTTAGACAGGGCGATATCTATGGCTACACCTTC. Protein: CASSVRQGDIYGYTF.

A note on this clonotype: An end of the junction differs from the germline gene, which may be a read error. This chain joins TRBV6-5 and TRBJ2-1, with TRBD2 identical over 14 bases. This CDR3 region has 13 residues. Germline V gene data show CDR1 as MNHEY and CDR2 as SVGAGI. The CDR3: CANSRTSGGEQFF. CDR3 DNA sequence: TGTGCCAACAGTCGGACTAGCGGGGGGGAGCAGTTCTTC.

This clonotype was detected only a few times. The chain is built from TRBV4-2 and TRBJ2-7; D remains unclear. The CDR3 has 14 amino acids. V was clipped by 0 bases and J by 2 bases, with 8 bases between them. CDR1 and CDR2 (germline): LGHNA, YNFKEQ. The CDR3 DNA reads as TGTGCCAGCAGCCAAGATGGAGTTACCTACGAGCAGTACTTC. As protein: CASSQDGVTYEQYF.

In regard to this clonotype: An end of the junction differs from the germline gene, which may be a read error. This chain uses TRBV11-3 with TRBJ2-7; perhaps D is TRBD1 or TRBD2 (6 bases each). CDR3 size: 15 residues. Germline loops: CDR1 SGHNT, CDR2 YENEEA. The CDR3 spells CVSSPRGTHRYEQYF. CDR3 DNA: TGTGTCAGCAGCCCGAGGGGGACTCACCGCTACGAGCAGTACTTC.

This clonotype was detected once. The chain joins TRBV9 to TRBJ1-1; 9 bases match TRBD1. The junction had 13 bases not matched to a gene; V was cut back by 0 bases and J by 10 bases. Germline-derived CDR1 and CDR2 are SGDLS and YYNGEE. This CDR3 is 16 amino acids long. As DNA, the CDR3 is TGTGCCAGCAGCGTAGAACTGGACAGGGGAGTCCCTCGAGCTTTCTTT. This translates into CASSVELDRGVPRAFF.

This chain links TRBV2 with TRBJ1-4; no definite D call. In germline, CDR1 is SNHLY, CDR2 FYNNEI. The V gene lost 9 bases and the J gene lost 3 bases, with 5 bases spanning the gap. This CDR3 is 11 amino acids long. The CDR3 reads CARRANEKLFF. The CDR3, as DNA: TGTGCCAGACGGGCTAATGAAAAACTGTTTTTT.

This chain joins TRBV7-2 and TRBJ1-6; D is undetermined. Germline CDR1 and CDR2: SGHTA and FQGNSA. Between the trimmed V and J ends, which lost 0 bases and 5 bases, there was a span of 11 bases. CDR3 length: 16 amino acids. The CDR3: CASSLAASSNNSPLHF. DNA for the CDR3: TGTGCCAGCAGCTTAGCGGCCAGCTCTAATAATTCACCCCTCCACTTT.

This clonotype was observed at least ten times. This chain links TRBV7-2 with TRBJ2-3; 9 bases are a match to TRBD2. The germline V gene has CDR1 SGHTA and CDR2 FQGNSA. J was trimmed by 5 bases and V by 4 bases; bases with no gene match: 7. CDR3 length: 15 amino acids. CDR3 sequence reads: CASSSTSGWGDTQYF. The CDR3 DNA reads TGTGCCAGCAGCTCGACTAGCGGCTGGGGAGATACGCAGTATTTT.

This rearrangement joins TRBV9 to TRBJ1-2, with 8 nucleotides matching TRBD1. CDR1 is SGDLS, CDR2 YYNGEE, per germline. The V gene end was trimmed by 3 bases and the J gene end by 4 bases; junction bases not matched to a gene: 8. The CDR3 is made up of 15 amino acids. The DNA for the CDR3 is TGTGCCAGCAGCGGGGGGGACAGGCCGCTCTATGGCTACACCTTC. Protein sequence: CASSGGDRPLYGYTF.

J is TRBJ2-7 and V is TRBV7-2; either TRBD1 or TRBD2 may supply D (5 bases each). Judging by the DNA end, TRBJ2-5 fits better; the J call may be wrong. Germline loops: CDR1 SGHTA, CDR2 FQGNSA. The CDR3 spans 14 residues. CDR3 amino acids: CASSRGPPGETQYF. CDR3 nucleotide sequence: TGTGCCAGCAGCCGGGGACCCCCCGGCGAGACCCAGTACTTC.

This clonotype was counted only a few times. J is TRBJ2-6 and V is TRBV7-9; maybe TRBD1 (5 bases). CDR1 is SEHNR, CDR2 FQNEAQ, per germline (reference sequence). Trimming cost V 5 bases and J 0 bases, with 17 bases left between them. The CDR3 spans 18 residues. CDR3 in amino acids: CASSRLRAAYSGANVLTF. The DNA of the CDR3 is TGTGCCAGCAGCCGCCTCAGGGCCGCGTACTCTGGGGCCAACGTCCTGACTTTC.

This chain's CDR3 is CASSGYSKETQYF. The DNA for the CDR3 is TGTGCCAGCAGCGGGTATAGCAAGGAGACCCAGTACTTC. The V and J genes are TRBV9 and TRBJ2-5; D gene unclear. CDR1 is SGDLS and CDR2 is YYNGEE in the germline V gene. Trimming stripped 3 bases from V and 5 bases from J, with 11 bases between. This CDR3 region has 13 residues.

The J gene is TRBJ2-7, the V gene TRBV20-1; TRBD2 matches at 7 bases. J gave up 5 bases and V 0 bases, and 7 bases lay outside the gene matches. The germline V gene has CDR1 DFQATT and CDR2 SNEGSKA (reference sequence). The CDR3 loop spans 14 amino acids. CDR3 protein: CSARDLSGDNEQYF. In DNA form, the CDR3 reads TGCAGTGCTAGAGATTTGAGCGGGGATAACGAGCAGTACTTC.

Notes on this clonotype: A clone one base away is much larger, so this may be a read error. This chain uses TRBV2 with TRBJ2-4, with 8 bases lining up with TRBD2. From germline, CDR1 is SNHLY and CDR2 FYNNEI. The junction had 16 bases not matched to a gene; V was cut back by 8 bases and J by 13 bases. This CDR3 is built from 14 residues. CDR3 DNA sequence: TGTGCCAGCGGAGCGGGGGTTTCGTACAATGAGCAGTACTTC. Amino acids: CASGAGVSYNEQYF.

As concerns this clonotype: A read error may produce the germline difference seen at one junction end. The chain joins TRBV20-1 to TRBJ2-5, with TRBD1 matching 9 bases. The CDR3 spans 15 residues. From germline, CDR1 is DFQATT and CDR2 SNEGSKA (reference sequence). CDR3 nucleotide sequence: TGCAGTGCTCCGCCGGGACAGGGACTCCAAGAGACCAAGTACTTC. It is translated as CSAPPGQGLQETKYF.

The chain employs TRBV28 and TRBJ2-3; D is perhaps TRBD1 (5 bases). CDR3 length equals 15 residues. The V and J ends lost 6 bases and 11 bases respectively, with 24 bases between them. CDR1 is MDHEN, CDR2 SYDVKM, per germline. CDR3 protein: CASRSNGHLTEMQYF. DNA of the CDR3: TGTGCCAGCAGGTCCAACGGACACCTTACGGAGATGCAGTATTTT.

In this sample, this clonotype turned up many times. The chain links TRBV20-1 to TRBJ2-7; 12 bases are shared with TRBD2. The CDR3 runs to 15 residues. Germline V gene data show CDR1 as DFQATT and CDR2 as SNEGSKA (reference sequence). J lost 2 bases, V lost 2 bases, and 4 bases had no gene match. CDR3: CSARNPSGGAYEQYF. The CDR3 DNA is TGCAGTGCTAGAAATCCTAGCGGGGGGGCCTACGAGCAGTACTTC.